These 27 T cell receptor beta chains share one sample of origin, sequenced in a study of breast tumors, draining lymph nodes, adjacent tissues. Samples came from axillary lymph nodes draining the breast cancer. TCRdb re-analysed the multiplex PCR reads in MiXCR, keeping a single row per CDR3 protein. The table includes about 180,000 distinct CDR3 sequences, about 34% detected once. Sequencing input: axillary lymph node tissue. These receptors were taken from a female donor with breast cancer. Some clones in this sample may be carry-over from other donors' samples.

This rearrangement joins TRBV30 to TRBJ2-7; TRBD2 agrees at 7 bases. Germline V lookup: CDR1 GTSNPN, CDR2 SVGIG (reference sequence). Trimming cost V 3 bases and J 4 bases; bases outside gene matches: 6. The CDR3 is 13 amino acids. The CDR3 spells CAWSPAGPYEQYF. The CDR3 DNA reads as TGTGCCTGGAGCCCAGCGGGGCCGTACGAGCAGTACTTC.

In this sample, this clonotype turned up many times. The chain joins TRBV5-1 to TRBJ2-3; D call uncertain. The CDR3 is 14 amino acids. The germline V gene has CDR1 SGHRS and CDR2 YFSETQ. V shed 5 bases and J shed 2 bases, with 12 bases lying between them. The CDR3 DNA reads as TGCGCCAGCAGTTCGACTGGACCCACAGATACGCAGTATTTT. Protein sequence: CASSSTGPTDTQYF.

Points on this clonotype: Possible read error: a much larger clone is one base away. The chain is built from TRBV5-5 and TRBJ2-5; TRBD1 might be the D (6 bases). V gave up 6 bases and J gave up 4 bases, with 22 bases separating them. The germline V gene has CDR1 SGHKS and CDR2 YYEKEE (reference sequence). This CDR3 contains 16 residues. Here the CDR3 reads CASIWGSAGRGETQYF. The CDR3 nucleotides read TGTGCCAGCATCTGGGGGTCCGCGGGCAGGGGAGAGACCCAGTACTTC.

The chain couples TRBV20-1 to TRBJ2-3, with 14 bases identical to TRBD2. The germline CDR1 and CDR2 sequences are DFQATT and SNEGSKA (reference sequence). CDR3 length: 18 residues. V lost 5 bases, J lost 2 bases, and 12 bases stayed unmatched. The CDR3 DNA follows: TGCAGTGCTCCCAAACCGGGACTAGCGGGGGACTACACAGATACGCAGTATTTT. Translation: CSAPKPGLAGDYTDTQYF.

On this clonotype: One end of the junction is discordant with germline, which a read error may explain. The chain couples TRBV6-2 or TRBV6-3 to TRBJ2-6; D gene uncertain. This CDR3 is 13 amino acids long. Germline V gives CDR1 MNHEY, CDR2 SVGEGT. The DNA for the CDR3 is TGTGCCAGCAGTCCCTTCGGCCCCAACACTGAAGCTTTC. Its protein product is CASSPFGPNTEAF.

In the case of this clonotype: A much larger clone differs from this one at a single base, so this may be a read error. The CDR3 DNA is TGTGCCAGCCGAGTTTGGAGAACAGAACAAGAGGCCCAGTACTTC. Amino acid sequence: CASRVWRTEQEAQYF. V gene TRBV6-5 combines with J gene TRBJ2-5; no definite D call. Germline V gives CDR1 MNHEY, CDR2 SVGAGI. The CDR3 is made up of 15 amino acids.

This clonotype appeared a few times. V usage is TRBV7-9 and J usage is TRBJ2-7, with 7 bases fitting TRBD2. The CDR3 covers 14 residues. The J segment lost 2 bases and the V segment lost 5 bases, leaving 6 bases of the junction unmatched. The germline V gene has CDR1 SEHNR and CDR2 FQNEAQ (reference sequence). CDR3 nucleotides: TGTGCCAGCAGCGGGGGGGGGGGACCCTACGAGCAGTACTTC. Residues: CASSGGGGPYEQYF.

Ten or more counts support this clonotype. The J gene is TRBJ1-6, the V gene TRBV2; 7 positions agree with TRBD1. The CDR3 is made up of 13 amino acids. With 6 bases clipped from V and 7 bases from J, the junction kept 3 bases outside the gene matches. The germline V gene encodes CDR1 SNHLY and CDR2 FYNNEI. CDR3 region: CASRTGRNSPLHF. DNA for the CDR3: TGTGCCAGCAGGACAGGGAGGAATTCACCCCTCCACTTT.

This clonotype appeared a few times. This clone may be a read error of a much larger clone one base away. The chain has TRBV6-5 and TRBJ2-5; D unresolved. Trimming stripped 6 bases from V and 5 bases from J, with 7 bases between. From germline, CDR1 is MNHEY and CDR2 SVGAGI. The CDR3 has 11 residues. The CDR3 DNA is TGTGCCAGCAGACTTGGGGAGACCCAGTACTTC. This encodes CASRLGETQYF.

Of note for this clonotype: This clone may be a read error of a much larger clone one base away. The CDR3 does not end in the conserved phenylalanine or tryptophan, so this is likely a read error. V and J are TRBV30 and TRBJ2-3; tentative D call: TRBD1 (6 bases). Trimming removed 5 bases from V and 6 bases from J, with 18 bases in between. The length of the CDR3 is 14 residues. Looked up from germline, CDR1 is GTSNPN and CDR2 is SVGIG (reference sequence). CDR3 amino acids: CAWQYQGWGDTQYL. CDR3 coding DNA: TGTGCCTGGCAGTATCAGGGGTGGGGGGATACGCAGTATCTT.

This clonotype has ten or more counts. The CDR3 loop is CASSVGLGTSGGNGELFF. The CDR3, as DNA: TGTGCCAGCAGCGTAGGCTTGGGGACTAGCGGGGGGAACGGGGAGCTGTTTTTT. This sequence joins TRBV9 and TRBJ2-2; 15 bases are shared with TRBD2. V lost 0 bases to trimming and J lost 7 bases; unmatched junction nucleotides: 7. The CDR3 sequence is 18 residues long. Germline loops: CDR1 SGDLS, CDR2 YYNGEE.

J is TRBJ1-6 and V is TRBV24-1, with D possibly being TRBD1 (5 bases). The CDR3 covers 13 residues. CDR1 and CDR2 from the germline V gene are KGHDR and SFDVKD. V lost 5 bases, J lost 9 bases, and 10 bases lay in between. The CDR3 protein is CATSGGGCSPLHF. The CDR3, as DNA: TGTGCCACCAGTGGCGGGGGATGTTCACCCCTCCACTTT.

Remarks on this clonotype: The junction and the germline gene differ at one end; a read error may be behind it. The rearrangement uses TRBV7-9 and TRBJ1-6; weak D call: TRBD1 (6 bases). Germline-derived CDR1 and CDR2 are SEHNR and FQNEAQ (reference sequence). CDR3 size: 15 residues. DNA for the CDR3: TGTGCCAGCAGCCCTACGACAGGAGTTAATCCACCCCTCCACTTT. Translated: CASSPTTGVNPPLHF.

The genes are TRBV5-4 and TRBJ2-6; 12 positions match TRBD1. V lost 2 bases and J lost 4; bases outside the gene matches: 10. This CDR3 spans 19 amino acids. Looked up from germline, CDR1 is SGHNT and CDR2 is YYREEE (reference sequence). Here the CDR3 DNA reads TGTGCCAGCAGCTTTGCCGGGACAGGGGGCGCGAGAGGGGCCAACGTCCTGACTTTC. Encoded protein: CASSFAGTGGARGANVLTF.

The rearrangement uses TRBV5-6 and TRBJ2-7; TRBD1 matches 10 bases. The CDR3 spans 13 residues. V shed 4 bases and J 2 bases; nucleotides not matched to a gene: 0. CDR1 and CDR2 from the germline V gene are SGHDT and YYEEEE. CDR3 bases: TGTGCCAGCAGCGGGACAGGGGCCTACGAGCAGTACTTC. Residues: CASSGTGAYEQYF.

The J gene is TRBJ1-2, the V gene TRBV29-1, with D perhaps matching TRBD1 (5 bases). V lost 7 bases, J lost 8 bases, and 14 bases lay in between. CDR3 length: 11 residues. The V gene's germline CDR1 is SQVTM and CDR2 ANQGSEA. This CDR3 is CSEGGRVGYTF. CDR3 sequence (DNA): TGCAGCGAAGGTGGCAGGGTAGGCTACACCTTC.

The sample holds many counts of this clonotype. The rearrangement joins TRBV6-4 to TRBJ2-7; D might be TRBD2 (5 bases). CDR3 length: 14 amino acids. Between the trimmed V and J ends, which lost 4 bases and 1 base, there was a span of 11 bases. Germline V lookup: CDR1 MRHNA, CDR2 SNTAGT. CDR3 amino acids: CASSGRTVSYEQYF. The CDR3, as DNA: TGTGCCAGCAGTGGGAGGACGGTGTCCTACGAGCAGTACTTC.

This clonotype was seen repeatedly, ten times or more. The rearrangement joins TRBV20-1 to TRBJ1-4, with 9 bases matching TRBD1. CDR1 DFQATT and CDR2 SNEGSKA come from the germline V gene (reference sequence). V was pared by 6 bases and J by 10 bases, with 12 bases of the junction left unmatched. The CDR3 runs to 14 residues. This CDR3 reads CSAPTTGTGRKLFF. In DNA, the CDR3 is TGCAGTGCCCCGACGACCGGGACAGGGCGAAAACTGTTTTTT.

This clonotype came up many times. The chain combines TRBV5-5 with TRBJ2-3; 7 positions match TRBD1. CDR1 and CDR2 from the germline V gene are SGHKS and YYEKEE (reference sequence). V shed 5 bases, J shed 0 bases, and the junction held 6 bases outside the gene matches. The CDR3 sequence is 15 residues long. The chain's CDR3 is CASRYRGRSTDTQYF. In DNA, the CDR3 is TGTGCCAGCAGGTACAGGGGACGGAGCACAGATACGCAGTATTTT.

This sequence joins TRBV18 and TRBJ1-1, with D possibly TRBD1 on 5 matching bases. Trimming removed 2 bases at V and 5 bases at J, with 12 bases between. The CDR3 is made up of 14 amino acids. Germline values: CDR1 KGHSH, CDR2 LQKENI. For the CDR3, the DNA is TGTGCCAGCTCACCAAAGGGGCGGGATACTGAAGCTTTCTTT. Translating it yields CASSPKGRDTEAFF.

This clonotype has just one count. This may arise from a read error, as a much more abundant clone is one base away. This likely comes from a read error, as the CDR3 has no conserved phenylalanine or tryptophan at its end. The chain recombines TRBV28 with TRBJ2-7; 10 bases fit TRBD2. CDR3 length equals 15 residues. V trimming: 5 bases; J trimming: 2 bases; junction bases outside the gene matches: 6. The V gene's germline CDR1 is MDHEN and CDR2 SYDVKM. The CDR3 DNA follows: TGTGCCAGCAGTCTTATTACTAGCGGGACCTACGAGCAGTACCTC. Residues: CASSLITSGTYEQYL.

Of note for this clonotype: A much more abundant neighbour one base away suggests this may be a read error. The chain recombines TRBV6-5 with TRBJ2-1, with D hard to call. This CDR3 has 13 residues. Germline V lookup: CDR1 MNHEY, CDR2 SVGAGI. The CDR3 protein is CVSSYSWNNEQFF. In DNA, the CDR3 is TGTGTCAGCAGTTACAGTTGGAACAATGAGCAGTTCTTC.

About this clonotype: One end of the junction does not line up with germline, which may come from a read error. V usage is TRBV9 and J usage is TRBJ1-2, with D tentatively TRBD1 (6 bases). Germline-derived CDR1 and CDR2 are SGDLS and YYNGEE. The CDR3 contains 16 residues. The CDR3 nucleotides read TGTGCCAGCAGCAGAAATGATGGGGGCAGCAGCTATGCCTACACCTTC. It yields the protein CASSRNDGGSSYAYTF.

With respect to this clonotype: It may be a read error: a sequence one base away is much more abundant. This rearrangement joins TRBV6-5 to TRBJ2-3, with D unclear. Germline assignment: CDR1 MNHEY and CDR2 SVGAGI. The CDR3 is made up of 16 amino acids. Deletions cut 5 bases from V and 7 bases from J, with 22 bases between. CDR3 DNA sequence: TGTGCCAGCAGTCACTTCTCGGACCACGTTTATTATACGCAGTATTTT. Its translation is CASSHFSDHVYYTQYF.

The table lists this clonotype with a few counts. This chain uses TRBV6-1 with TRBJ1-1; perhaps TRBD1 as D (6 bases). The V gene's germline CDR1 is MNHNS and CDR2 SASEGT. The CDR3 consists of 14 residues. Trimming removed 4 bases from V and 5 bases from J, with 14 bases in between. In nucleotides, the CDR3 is TGTGCCAGCAGTGCCTCAGGGGCCGGAACTGAAGCTTTCTTT. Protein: CASSASGAGTEAFF.

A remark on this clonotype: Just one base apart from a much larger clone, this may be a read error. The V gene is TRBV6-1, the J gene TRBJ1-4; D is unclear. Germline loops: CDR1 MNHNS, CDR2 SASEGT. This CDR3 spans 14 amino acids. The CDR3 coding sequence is TGTGCCAGCAGTGAACGGGTCTTTAATGGAAAACTGTTTTTT. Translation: CASSERVFNGKLFF.

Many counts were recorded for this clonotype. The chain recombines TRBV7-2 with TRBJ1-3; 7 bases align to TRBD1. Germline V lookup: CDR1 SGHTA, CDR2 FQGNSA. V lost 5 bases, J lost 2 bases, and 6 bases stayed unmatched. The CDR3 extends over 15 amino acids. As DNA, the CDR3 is TGTGCCAGCAGCCCCCGGGACAGCCCTGGAAACACCATATATTTT. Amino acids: CASSPRDSPGNTIYF.